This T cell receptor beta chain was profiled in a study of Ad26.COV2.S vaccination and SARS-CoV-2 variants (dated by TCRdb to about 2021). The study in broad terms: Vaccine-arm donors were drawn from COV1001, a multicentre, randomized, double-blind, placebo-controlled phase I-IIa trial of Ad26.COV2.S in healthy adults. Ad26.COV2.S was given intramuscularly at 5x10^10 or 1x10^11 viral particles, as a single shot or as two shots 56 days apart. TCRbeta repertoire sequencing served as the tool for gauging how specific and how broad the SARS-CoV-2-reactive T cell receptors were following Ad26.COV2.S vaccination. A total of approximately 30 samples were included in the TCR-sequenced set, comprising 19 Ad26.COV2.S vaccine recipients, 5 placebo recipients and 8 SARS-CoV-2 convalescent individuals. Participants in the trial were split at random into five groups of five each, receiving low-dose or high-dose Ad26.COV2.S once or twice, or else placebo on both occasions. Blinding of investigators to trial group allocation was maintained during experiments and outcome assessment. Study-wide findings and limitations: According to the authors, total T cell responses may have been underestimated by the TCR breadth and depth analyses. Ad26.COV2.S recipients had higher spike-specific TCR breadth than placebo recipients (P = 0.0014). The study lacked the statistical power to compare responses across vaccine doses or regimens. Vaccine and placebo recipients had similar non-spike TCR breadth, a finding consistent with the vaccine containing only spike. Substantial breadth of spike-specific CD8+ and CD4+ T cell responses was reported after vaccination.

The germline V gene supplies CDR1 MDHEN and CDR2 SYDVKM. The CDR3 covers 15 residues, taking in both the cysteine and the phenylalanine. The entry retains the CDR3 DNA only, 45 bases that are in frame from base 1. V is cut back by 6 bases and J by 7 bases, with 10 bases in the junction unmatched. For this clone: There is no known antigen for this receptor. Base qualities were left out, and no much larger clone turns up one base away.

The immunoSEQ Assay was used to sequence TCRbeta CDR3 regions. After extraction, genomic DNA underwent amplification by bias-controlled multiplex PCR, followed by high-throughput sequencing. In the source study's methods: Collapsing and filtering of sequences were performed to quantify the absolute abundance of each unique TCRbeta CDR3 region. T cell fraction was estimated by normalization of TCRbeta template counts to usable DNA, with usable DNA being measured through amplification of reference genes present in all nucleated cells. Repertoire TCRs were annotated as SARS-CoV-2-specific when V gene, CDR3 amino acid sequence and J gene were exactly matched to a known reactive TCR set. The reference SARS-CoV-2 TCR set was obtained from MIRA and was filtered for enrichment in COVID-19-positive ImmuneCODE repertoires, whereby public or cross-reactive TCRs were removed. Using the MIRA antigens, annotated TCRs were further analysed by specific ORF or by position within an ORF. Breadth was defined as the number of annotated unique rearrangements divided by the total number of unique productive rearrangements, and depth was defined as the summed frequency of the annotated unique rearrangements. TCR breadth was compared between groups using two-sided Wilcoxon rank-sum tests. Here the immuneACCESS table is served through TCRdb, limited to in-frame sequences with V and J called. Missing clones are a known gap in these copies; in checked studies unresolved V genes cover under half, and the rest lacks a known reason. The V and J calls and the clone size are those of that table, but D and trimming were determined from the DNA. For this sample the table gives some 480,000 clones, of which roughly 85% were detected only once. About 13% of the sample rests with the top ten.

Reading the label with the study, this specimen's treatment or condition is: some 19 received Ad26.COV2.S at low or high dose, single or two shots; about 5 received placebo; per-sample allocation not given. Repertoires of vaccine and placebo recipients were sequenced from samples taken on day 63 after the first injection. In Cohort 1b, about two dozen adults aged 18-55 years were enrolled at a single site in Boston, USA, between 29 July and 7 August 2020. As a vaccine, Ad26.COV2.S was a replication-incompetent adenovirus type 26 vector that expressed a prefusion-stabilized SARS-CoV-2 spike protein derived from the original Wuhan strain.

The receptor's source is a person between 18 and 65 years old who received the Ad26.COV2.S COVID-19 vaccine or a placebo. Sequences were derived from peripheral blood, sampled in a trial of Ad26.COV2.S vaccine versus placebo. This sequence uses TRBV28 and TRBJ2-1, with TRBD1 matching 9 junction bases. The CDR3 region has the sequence CASRRIQGALNEQFF. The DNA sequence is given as TGTGCCAGCAGGCGAATACAGGGGGCATTAAATGAGCAGTTCTTC.